The present TCR beta chain was sequenced within a study of T cells in localized non-small cell lung cancer. The protocol was immunoSEQ multiplex PCR, while the TCRdb copy is restricted to in-frame clones and leaves out a portion. The sample carries fewer than 35,000 clones, roughly nine tenths recorded once. A note on this clone: Its antigen is still unknown.

Findings and caveats of the study: Of the top 100 tumor clones, median around 62 were in adjacent lung, 25 to 30 among its top 100. The greatest T cell clonality was found in uninvolved adjacent lung (higher than in tumor).

The V gene lost 5 bases and the J gene lost 1 base, with 5 bases spanning the gap. The length of the CDR3 is 12 residues. In germline, CDR1 is MNHNY, CDR2 SVGAGI (reference sequence). The chain recombines TRBV6-6 with TRBJ1-1; D not certain. The specimen was peripheral blood mononuclear cells, collected before any cancer treatment. The source is a man aged 35 to 69 with stage III lung adenocarcinoma. CDR3 protein: CASSDPNTEAFF. CDR3 in DNA: TGTGCCAGCAGTGACCCGAACACTGAAGCTTTCTTT.